Following are 9 T cell receptor beta chains from one sample sequenced in a study of regulatory T cells in long-lasting Graves disease. Building the TCR beta libraries relied on iRepertoire HTBI primers, and CDR3 regions underwent Arm-PCR. TCRdb fed the multiplex PCR reads into MiXCR, producing one record per CDR3 protein. The sample records 350,000 to 500,000 distinct CDR3 sequences, 14% being singletons. The time point was: newly diagnosed GD, antithyroid drugs for less than 3 months. From RNA extracted from PBMCs, the TCR library was made. A further study also used this sample, focusing on T cells in Graves' hyperthyroidism and ophthalmopathy.

Sequencing used peripheral blood mononuclear cells (PBMCs), obtained at new diagnosis, from a patient treated with antithyroid drugs. All receptors come from a woman in her forties or fifties with Graves disease.

In its sample, this clonotype was seen many times. This chain joins TRBV28 and TRBJ2-1; D is possibly TRBD2 (5 bases). The CDR3 consists of 14 residues. Germline V CDR1 and CDR2: MDHEN, SYDVKM. V shed 6 bases and J shed 0 bases, with 9 bases lying between them. In DNA form, the CDR3 reads TGTGCCAGCAGGAGGGCCAGCTCCTACAATGAGCAGTTCTTC. Protein sequence: CASRRASSYNEQFF.

Many counts were recorded for this clonotype. J is TRBJ2-7 and V is TRBV12-3 or TRBV12-4, with 8 bases matching TRBD2. This CDR3 is built from 19 residues. J gave up 3 bases and V 0 bases, and 16 bases lay outside the gene matches. CDR3 nucleotides: TGTGCCAGCAGTTTAGCTATTCCACTGTCCGGGACTAGAAGCTACGAGCAGTACTTC. Amino acid sequence: CASSLAIPLSGTRSYEQYF.

This clonotype was detected ten times or more. The V call is TRBV30, the J call TRBJ2-7; D perhaps matches TRBD2 (5 bases). Trimming cost V 0 bases and J 1 base, with 7 bases left between them. CDR3 length: 13 residues. The germline CDR1 and CDR2 sequences are GTSNPN and SVGIG (reference sequence). The CDR3 loop is CAWSVGSSYEQYF. In DNA, the CDR3 is TGTGCCTGGAGTGTTGGGAGTTCCTACGAGCAGTACTTC.

This clonotype was counted at least ten times. J is TRBJ2-3 and V is TRBV7-2; D remains unclear. The CDR3 is 18 amino acids. V dropped 4 bases and J dropped 2 bases, with 22 bases sitting between them. Germline values: CDR1 SGHTA, CDR2 FQGNSA. CDR3 sequence (DNA): TGTGCCAGCAGCTCCCGTTCGGTTGGGTGGGCTATCACAGATACGCAGTATTTT. It codes for CASSSRSVGWAITDTQYF.

This clonotype was observed many times. The J gene is TRBJ2-5, the V gene TRBV9, with 9 nucleotides matching TRBD2. This CDR3 has 15 amino acids. Per germline, CDR1 SGDLS and CDR2 YYNGEE. V shed 0 bases and J 0 bases; nucleotides not matched to a gene: 0. Here the CDR3 DNA reads TGTGCCAGCAGCGTAGGCGGGAGGGACCAAGAGACCCAGTACTTC. Residues: CASSVGGRDQETQYF. The full variable domain, its missing parts supplied by reference TRBV9 and TRBJ2-5, is DSGVTQTPKHLITATGQRVTLRCSPRSGDLSVYWYQQSLDQGLQFLIQYYNGEERAKGNILERFSAQQFPDLHSELNLSSLELGDSALYFCASSVGGRDQETQYFGPGTRLLVL.

This clonotype was observed at least ten times. The chain uses TRBV5-1 and TRBJ2-7, with TRBD1 identical over 8 bases. The CDR3 covers 15 residues. The junction had 5 bases not matched to a gene; V was cut back by 0 bases and J by 3 bases. Germline V CDR1 and CDR2: SGHRS, YFSETQ. CDR3 region: CASSLGGTGGYEQYF. DNA for the CDR3: TGCGCCAGCAGCTTGGGGGGAACAGGGGGCTACGAGCAGTACTTC. The full variable domain, rest sourced from reference TRBV5-1 and TRBJ2-7, is KAGVTQTPRYLIKTRGQQVTLSCSPISGHRSVSWYQQTPGQGLQFLFEYFSETQRNKGNFPGRFSGRQFSNSRSEMNVSTLELGDSALYLCASSLGGTGGYEQYFGPGTRLTVT.

This clonotype was found many times. This chain connects TRBV20-1 to TRBJ2-2; 7 positions agree with TRBD2. CDR1 is DFQATT, CDR2 SNEGSKA, per germline (reference sequence). The CDR3 runs to 16 residues. Trimming cost V 0 bases and J 4 bases; bases outside gene matches: 8. CDR3: CSARDPLGRTTGELFF. CDR3 bases: TGCAGTGCTAGAGATCCGCTCGGGAGGACCACCGGGGAGCTGTTTTTT.

This clonotype was observed many times. The V call is TRBV2, the J call TRBJ1-2; D not resolved. The CDR3 extends over 14 amino acids. The germline gives CDR1 SNHLY, CDR2 FYNNEI. V lost 1 base and J 4 bases, leaving 10 bases between the germline ends. The CDR3 DNA follows: TGTGCCAGCAGTGAAGAATCTGGAGGCTATGGCTACACCTTC. Translation gives CASSEESGGYGYTF.

At least ten counts were recorded for this clonotype. Here the CDR3 DNA reads TGTGCCTGCCTCGGCGGAGCCGAGCAGTACTTC. It specifies CACLGGAEQYF. The chain uses TRBV30 and TRBJ2-7; D is undetermined. Trimming took off 6 bases at V and 6 bases at J, with 12 bases between the two ends. The germline V gene encodes CDR1 GTSNPN and CDR2 SVGIG (reference sequence). The CDR3 has 11 residues.